The clone carrying this T cell receptor beta chain was observed at least ten times. Its antigen is undetermined. The data stem from a study of CD8+CD57+ T cells in acquired aplastic anemia. Study at large: An average of approximately 3.4 ug of DNA was obtained from sorted CD4+ and CD8+ cells. Findings and caveats of the study: Found in both controls and patients were some 31 CD8+ CDR3 sequences.

Investigators profiled TCR beta VDJ and CDR3 from genomic DNA template. In TCRdb, the reads were re-called with MiXCR into one record per CDR3 protein. Of some 150,000 distinct CDR3 sequences listed, roughly two fifths are singletons. Losses at the gene ends were 7 bases for V and 2 bases for J; bases not matched to a gene: 8. The germline V gene encodes CDR1 MDHEN and CDR2 SYDVKM. CDR3 length: 15 residues. The source is a human donor in good health, serving as a control. Sequences were obtained from sorted CD4+, CD8+, or CD8+CD57+ T cells (not recorded which) from PBMCs. The chain carries TRBV28 and TRBJ1-5, with 7 positions matching TRBD1. The CDR3 loop reads CASITGTAGNQPQHF. The CDR3 nucleotides are TGTGCCAGCATCACGGGGACAGCCGGCAATCAGCCCCAGCATTTT.